This T cell receptor (beta chain) derives from a study of CD8+ T cells in alopecia areata. It was from PBMCs that CD4+ and CD8+ T cells were sorted. Remarks on this clone: Antigen: not known.

Extracted RNA was reverse transcribed, and the resulting cDNA served as sequencing template. Assay: immunoSEQ multiplex PCR; the TCRdb copy retains only in-frame clones and omits some. The data show approximately 150,000 clones, with 45% to 60% seen just once and 4.8% held by the top ten. The study, taken as a whole, reports: An increase in clonality over normal scalp was evident in lesional scalp, especially alopecia totalis/universalis. Between patients, shared TCR sequences were less clear than in mice. This was possibly due in part to HLA diversity in the patient population. Resident alphabeta T cells of normal skin are also sequenced in scalp samples.

Germline V gene lookup returns CDR1 MGHDK and CDR2 SYGVNS. V lost 6 bases, J lost 4 bases, and 15 bases lay in between. This CDR3 is 14 amino acids long. Sequenced material: CD4+ T cells sorted from blood. J is TRBJ1-1 and V is TRBV25-1, with D uncertain. This TCR derives from a human donor in good health. The CDR3 reads CASRPGPHFTEAFF. As DNA, the CDR3 is TGTGCCAGCAGACCGGGCCCCCACTTCACTGAAGCTTTCTTT.